One sample yielded the 10 T cell receptor beta chains listed below, sequenced in a study of beta chain features in type 1 diabetes. Their target antigens are unknown. Findings and caveats of the study: In all four CD4+ subsets, TCRB CDR3 length was significantly, moderately reduced in type 1 diabetes.

Reverse transcription of all isolated RNA meant that expressed TCRB transcripts were sequenced. Using immunoSEQ multiplex PCR, the repertoire was profiled, and TCRdb retains in-frame clones only, with some absent. The sample has hundreds of thousands of clones, about 14% seen once. The sequenced sample was naive CD4+ T cells from blood. These receptors originate from a man younger than 35 with type 1 diabetes.

This clone was observed a handful of times. This chain joins TRBV29-1 and TRBJ2-2, with 11 bases identical to TRBD1. Germline V gives CDR1 SQVTM, CDR2 ANQGSEA. V gave up 5 bases and J gave up 0 bases; unmatched junction bases: 2. The CDR3 runs 15 residues. As DNA, the CDR3 is TGCAGCGTTACGGGACAGGGGGCGAACACCGGGGAGCTGTTTTTT. This sequence encodes CSVTGQGANTGELFF.

CDR3 DNA: TGTGCCAGCAGCTTCACGGGAGTCGGTACAGATACGCAGTATTTT. Translation: CASSFTGVGTDTQYF. The chain recombines TRBV5-4 with TRBJ2-3; a possible D gene is TRBD2 (6 bases). This CDR3 region has 15 residues. CDR1 is SGHNT and CDR2 is YYREEE in the germline V gene (reference sequence). V lost 2 bases to trimming and J lost 3 bases, with 13 bases between them.

The V gene is TRBV9, the J gene TRBJ1-1, with TRBD1 matching 8 bases. There are 15 residues in the CDR3. Germline V CDR1 and CDR2: SGDLS, YYNGEE. Germline trimming cut 4 bases from V and 1 base from J; bases unmatched to any gene: 6. CDR3 amino acids: CASSSYRGKNTEAFF. DNA of the CDR3: TGTGCCAGCAGCTCGTACAGGGGGAAGAACACTGAAGCTTTCTTT.

This CDR3 is CASSHTGAPNGYTF. Here the CDR3 DNA reads TGTGCCAGCAGCCACACAGGGGCCCCTAATGGCTACACCTTC. The chain combines TRBV5-4 with TRBJ1-2; 7 nucleotides match TRBD1. The CDR3 consists of 14 residues. The V segment lost 4 bases and the J segment 6 bases; nucleotides outside the gene matches: 9. Germline CDR1 is SGHNT and CDR2 is YYREEE (reference sequence). The full variable domain, rest sourced from reference TRBV5-4 and TRBJ1-2, is ETGVTQSPTHLIKTRGQQVTLRCSSQSGHNTVSWYQQALGQGPQFIFQYYREEENGRGNFPPRFSGLQFPNYSSELNVNALELDDSALYLCASSHTGAPNGYTFGSGTRLTVV.

V and J are TRBV14 and TRBJ2-1; 8 bases match TRBD2. CDR1 is SGHDN, CDR2 FVKESK, per germline. This CDR3 spans 16 amino acids. The V segment lost 0 bases and the J segment 3 bases; nucleotides outside the gene matches: 4. Here the CDR3 reads CASSQDELAVYNEQFF. DNA of the CDR3: TGTGCCAGCAGCCAAGATGAACTAGCGGTCTACAATGAGCAGTTCTTC.

This sequence joins TRBV5-1 and TRBJ1-4, with D possibly being TRBD1 (5 bases). The ends were cut back, 0 bases at V and 8 bases at J, with 11 bases in the middle. This CDR3 has 14 amino acids. Germline V gives CDR1 SGHRS, CDR2 YFSETQ. The CDR3 DNA reads as TGCGCCAGCAGCTTGGAAGGGACTGGAGAAAAACTGTTTTTT. Its protein is CASSLEGTGEKLFF. The variable domain in full, with the rest retrieved from reference TRBV5-1 and TRBJ1-4, is KAGVTQTPRYLIKTRGQQVTLSCSPISGHRSVSWYQQTPGQGLQFLFEYFSETQRNKGNFPGRFSGRQFSNSRSEMNVSTLELGDSALYLCASSLEGTGEKLFFGSGTQLSVL.

This clone occurred a few times. V usage is TRBV5-6 and J usage is TRBJ2-3; D gene ambiguous. V shed 1 base and J shed 1 base, with 4 bases lying between them. This CDR3 spans 13 amino acids. CDR1 is SGHDT and CDR2 is YYEEEE in the germline V gene. The CDR3 coding sequence is TGTGCCAGCAGCTTGCCCCGCACAGATACGCAGTATTTT. Translation: CASSLPRTDTQYF.

This chain joins TRBV29-1 and TRBJ2-1, with D perhaps matching TRBD2 (6 bases). Per the germline V gene, CDR1 is SQVTM and CDR2 is ANQGSEA. V was cut by 2 bases and J by 10 bases, with 15 bases left in between. CDR3 size: 13 residues. The CDR3 loop is CSVENRRAGEQFF. CDR3 nucleotide sequence: TGCAGCGTTGAAAACAGGCGGGCGGGGGAGCAGTTCTTC.

The gene calls are TRBV7-9 and TRBJ2-2; D possibly corresponds to TRBD1 (6 bases). The CDR3 covers 15 residues. Germline CDR1 SEHNR, CDR2 FQNEAQ (reference sequence). V lost 2 bases to trimming and J lost 4 bases, with 11 bases between them. CDR3 bases: TGTGCCAGCAGCTTATTCAGGGGCCCCACCGGGGAGCTGTTTTTT. Protein product: CASSLFRGPTGELFF. The full variable domain, rest sourced from reference TRBV7-9 and TRBJ2-2, is DTGVSQNPRHKITKRGQNVTFRCDPISEHNRLYWYRQTLGQGPEFLTYFQNEAQLEKSRLLSDRFSAERPKGSFSTLEIQRTEQGDSAMYLCASSLFRGPTGELFFGEGSRLTVL.

This chain uses TRBV9 with TRBJ2-1; TRBD1 is a possible D gene (6 bases). Germline V gene data show CDR1 as SGDLS and CDR2 as YYNGEE. The CDR3 spans 15 residues. Trimming stripped 0 bases from V and 9 bases from J, with 16 bases between. The CDR3 nucleotides read TGTGCCAGCAGCGTAGGCCAGGACAGTTTGGTTGAGCAGTTCTTC. Translation gives CASSVGQDSLVEQFF.